This T cell receptor (beta chain) was profiled in a study of cytomegalovirus exposure and HLA in healthy donors. The PCR ran on 60 Vbeta and 13 Jbeta primers. The assay was immunoSEQ multiplex PCR, and TCRdb's table has in-frame clones only and misses some. The repertoire holds 170,000 or so clones, with over 75% as singletons. There are 14 residues in the CDR3. Germline loops: CDR1 GTSNPN, CDR2 SVGIG (reference sequence). V gave up 1 base and J gave up 0 bases; unmatched junction bases: 2. Material: PBMCs. The genes are TRBV30 and TRBJ1-2; 7 nucleotides agree with TRBD1. The receptor comes from a woman in her 30s in good health and CMV-seronegative. The CDR3 DNA sequence: TGTGCCTGGAGTGCCCAGGGGGCTAACTATGGCTACACCTTC. It is translated as CAWSAQGANYGYTF.